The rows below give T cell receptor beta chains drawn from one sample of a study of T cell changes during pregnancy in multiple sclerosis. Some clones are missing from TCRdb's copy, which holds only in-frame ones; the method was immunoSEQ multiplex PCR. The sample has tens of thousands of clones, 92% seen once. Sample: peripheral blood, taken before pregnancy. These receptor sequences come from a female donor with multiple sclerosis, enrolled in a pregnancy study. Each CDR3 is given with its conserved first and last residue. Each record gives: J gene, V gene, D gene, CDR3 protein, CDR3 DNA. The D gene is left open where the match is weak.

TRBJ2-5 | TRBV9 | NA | CASSPTYQETQYF | TGTGCCAGCAGCCCTACGTACCAAGAGACCCAGTACTTC
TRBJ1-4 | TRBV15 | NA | CATSRDFSTNEKLFF | TGTGCCACCAGCAGAGATTTCTCAACTAATGAAAAACTGTTTTTT
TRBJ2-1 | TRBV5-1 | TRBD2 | CASSLDGGSGGEQFF | TGCGCCAGCAGCTTGGACGGCGGGAGTGGGGGTGAGCAGTTCTTC
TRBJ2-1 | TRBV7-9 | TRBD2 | CASSGERLAGGHTYNEQFF | TGTGCCAGCAGCGGGGAAAGACTAGCGGGAGGGCATACTTACAATGAGCAGTTCTTC
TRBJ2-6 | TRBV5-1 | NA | CASSLETTGHSGANVLTF | TGCGCCAGCAGCTTGGAGACAACAGGACACTCTGGGGCCAACGTCCTGACTTTC
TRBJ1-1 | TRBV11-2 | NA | CASSPYRVYTEAFF | TGTGCCAGCAGCCCGTACAGGGTGTACACTGAAGCTTTCTTT
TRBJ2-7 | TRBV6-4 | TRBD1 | CASSYSTGFGEQYF | TGTGCCAGCAGTTACTCGACAGGGTTCGGCGAGCAGTACTTC
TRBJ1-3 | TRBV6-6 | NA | CASGFYSGNTIYF | TGTGCCAGCGGTTTTTACTCTGGAAACACCATATATTTT
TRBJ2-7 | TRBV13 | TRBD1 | CASSAASGTGYEQYF | TGTGCCAGCAGCGCAGCATCCGGGACAGGGTACGAGCAGTACTTC
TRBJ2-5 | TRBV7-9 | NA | CASSLGQGLLETQYF | TGTGCCAGCAGCTTAGGACAGGGACTCTTGGAGACCCAGTACTTC
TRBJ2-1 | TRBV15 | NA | CATSRGNFGSYNEQFF | TGTGCCACCAGCAGAGGAAACTTCGGCTCCTACAATGAGCAGTTCTTC
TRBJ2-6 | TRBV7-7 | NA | CASSSFLPRSSGANVLTF | TGTGCTAGCAGCTCCTTTTTACCCCGGTCGTCGGGGGCCAACGTCCTGACTTTC
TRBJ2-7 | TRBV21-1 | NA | CASSKDGTWEWHEQYF | TGTGCCAGCAGCAAAGATGGGACTTGGGAGTGGCACGAGCAGTACTTC
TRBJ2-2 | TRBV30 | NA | CAWSVQSGELFF | TGTGCCTGGAGTGTACAGTCAGGGGAGCTGTTTTTT
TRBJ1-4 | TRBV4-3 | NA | CASSQGESHPPGSEKLFF | TGCGCCAGCAGCCAAGGGGAGTCTCACCCCCCGGGTAGTGAAAAACTGTTTTTT
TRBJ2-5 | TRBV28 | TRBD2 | CASSMAGLAGDRETQYF | TGTGCCAGCAGTATGGCGGGACTAGCGGGAGACCGAGAGACCCAGTACTTC